This T cell receptor (beta chain) was recovered during a study of shared clonotypes between healthy human individuals. The method was immunoSEQ multiplex PCR; TCRdb's version includes in-frame clones alone and lacks a portion of them. The sample shows approximately 2,300,000 clones, approximately 90% of them seen only once. Germline values: CDR1 LGHNA, CDR2 YNFKEQ. The CDR3 is 14 amino acids. The V end lost 0 bases, the J end lost 1 base, and 4 bases lay between the germline ends. The specimen was naive CD4+ T cells from PBMCs. Regarding subset: CD45RA+ positively selected. The chain combines TRBV4-2 with TRBJ1-5, with unresolved D. This clonotype was obtained from a man in his late teens or twenties in good health. Some clones in this sample may be carry-over from other donors' samples. The CDR3 nucleotides read TGTGCCAGCAGCCAAGAATTCAGCAATCAGCCCCAGCATTTT. Amino acids: CASSQEFSNQPQHF.